This T cell receptor (beta chain) is from a study of cytomegalovirus exposure and HLA in healthy donors. For the study at large: The 90 to 150 validation repertoires used a platform that matched the one used for the approximately 620 first-cohort repertoires, as a later analysis reported.

Points from the study as a whole: Rarity characterized most TCR sequences, yet some public TCRs appeared in many donors. Cytomegalovirus status was reportedly diagnosed by the classifier with high sensitivity and specificity.

CDR1 MGHRA and CDR2 YSYEKL come from the germline V gene. The V gene end was trimmed by 6 bases and the J gene end by 7 bases; junction bases not matched to a gene: 3. The CDR3 runs 12 residues. TCRdb's table, derived via immunoSEQ multiplex PCR, lists solely in-frame clones and lacks some. The sample yields under 150,000 clones, approximately 86% seen once. Of note for this clone: Its antigen is not known.

The TCR originated in a man between 18 and 29 years old in good health and CMV-seropositive. The sequencing input was PBMCs. The chain carries TRBV4-1 and TRBJ2-7; 10 bases are a match to TRBD1. CDR3 protein: CASRTGGGEQYF. Here the CDR3 DNA reads TGCGCCAGCAGGACAGGGGGCGGTGAGCAGTACTTC.